This T cell receptor (beta chain) emerged from a study of T cell responses to AZD1222 COVID-19 vaccine (dated by TCRdb to about 2021). At the level of the whole study: A total of 233 trial participants underwent TCR sequencing, of whom some 210 received two doses of AZD1222 and around 25 received two doses of the MenACWY control vaccine. Trial participants were enrolled by age into 18-55, 56-69 and 70-plus year subgroups, with approximately 150, 30 and 60 TCR-sequenced participants respectively.

Of note for this clone: What antigen it recognizes has not been identified. No per-base quality is available; no much larger clone lies one base away.

In light of the paper, this sample's time point label describes: about 28 days (+/-7) after the second vaccine dose. AZD1222 recipients with second doses at about 4 weeks or about 12 weeks were pooled, because spike-specific TCR depth and breadth did not differ between schedules. Vaccinee samples were obtained from the UK trials COV001 and COV002, which included a single-blind randomized controlled phase 2/3 trial of AZD1222 (ChAdOx1 nCoV-19) in healthy adults. Trial participant PBMC samples were collected at day 0 and day 28 after the second dose for TCRbeta chain sequencing. The CDR3 regions of human TCRbeta chains were subjected to immunosequencing. The paper's data handling went like this. TCRs in the repertoires were compared against a reference library of SARS-CoV-2-specific TCRs that had been generated with the MIRA antigen-specificity platform. Breadth was defined as the fraction of unique TCRs that were SARS-CoV-2-associated, and depth was defined as the fraction of total T cells that were SARS-CoV-2-associated. Using the MIRA data, each spike-specific TCR was assigned both to the spike region to which the TCR was reactive and to a CD4 or CD8 class. Log10-transformed breadth and depth values were compared by one-way ANOVA with Sidak's multiple comparisons tests. The clones in this table, taken by TCRdb from immuneACCESS, are in-frame only. Not every clone is retained; where verified, under half of the shortfall comes from an unresolved V gene, and the cause of the rest is unknown. That table supplies the V and J calls and clone size; D and trimming were determined from the DNA. This sample has fewer than 85,000 clones in its table, and 80% to 90% of those were observed once. The ten top clones hold approximately 8.6% of the sample.

After removal of 8 bases from V and 4 bases from J, the junction retains 8 bases not matched to a gene. CDR3 length: 15 amino acids, cysteine to phenylalanine. The sequence is cut down to CDR3 DNA, 45 bases in frame from base 1. For CDR1 and CDR2, the germline V gene (reference sequence) lists LNHDA and SQIVND. Here is what the overall study found, with its caveats: No day 14 peak-response samples were available, so repertoires were characterized only after the peak T cell response. The vaccine-associated CD4 TCRs covered the entire spike protein, and the dominant responses fell in regions 160-218 and 743-854. In the small 56-69-year group, the increase in depth fell short of significance, most likely because of low power. Reportedly, almost half of the unique spike-specific TCRs recognized epitopes lying outside the regions that are mutated in the B.1.351 and B.1.1.7 variants. Most participants were white British and females outnumbered males, and the authors suggested that clonal diversity may have been underestimated. A significant rise in spike-specific TCR breadth and depth was observed after two AZD1222 doses relative to day 0 and relative to MenACWY recipients. Conclusions about previously exposed vaccinees were limited because only a handful of AZD1222 recipients were SARS-CoV-2 seropositive at baseline.

The TCR sequence derives from an adult who received the AZD1222 COVID-19 vaccine. This receptor chain uses TRBV19 and TRBJ2-2, and TRBD2 aligns with 9 junction nucleotides. The source was peripheral blood, collected 28 days after the second AZD1222 dose. The CDR3 protein sequence reads: CASSKGAGGTGELFF. Here is the DNA: TGTGCCAGTTCAAAAGGAGCGGGGGGCACCGGGGAGCTGTTTTTT.